This T cell receptor beta chain was captured in a study of blood T cell repertoires in COVID-19 (dated by TCRdb to the early 2020s). Concerning the study at large: The collaborator samples originated in the United States, Italy and Spain and spanned the acute and convalescent phases of COVID-19. The material from the prospective study consisted of cDNA or gDNA derived from T cells, B-cell-depleted T cells, or PBMCs. The dataset comprised deeply sampled blood TCRbeta repertoires from subjects exposed to, actively infected with, or recovered from COVID-19. The repertoires were made available in a free public database intended to serve as a resource for research on the immune response to SARS-CoV-2. Samples came from the ongoing ImmuneRACE study (first 160 participants) plus 1,254 subjects from 6 global collaborators. A de-identified subject ID, COVID-19 status, age in years and sex were almost always included in the sample metadata. Where HLA class I and class II types were available, the types were taken from metadata supplied by the sample provider, not from assay-based typing.

TCRbeta CDR3 regions were amplified from genomic DNA using the immunoSEQ Assay, a bias-controlled multiplex PCR. The source study handled its data this way. The number of nucleated cells in each sample was estimated from the amplification of reference gene primers within the assay. Sequence reads were collapsed and filtered to measure the absolute abundance of every unique TCRbeta CDR3 rearrangement. For each sample, productive Simpson clonality was calculated by taking the square root of Simpson's diversity index across productive rearrangements. TCRdb took over this immuneACCESS table, retaining in-frame rearrangements with V and J assigned. Such tables are incomplete; in checked studies, under half of the missing clones stem from an unresolved V gene, and the remainder is unexplained. From that table come the V and J calls and clone size; the DNA was used to work out D and trimming. The sample yields just over 650,000 clones; 80% to 90% were counted once. The top ten constitute over 0.2% of the sample.

From the germline V gene, CDR1 is LGHNA and CDR2 is YSLEER. Spanning cysteine to phenylalanine, the CDR3 consists of 15 amino acids. Only CDR3 DNA is held: 45 bases, read in frame from base 1. The germline ends are 9 bases apart after V is trimmed by 0 bases and J by 6 bases. This clone has a single count. Its specific antigen is unknown. No much larger clonotype is one base removed from it; base qualities were not supplied. Each collaborating institution followed its own protocols to collect whole blood in K2EDTA tubes. For TCRbeta analysis, collaborators shipped samples as frozen whole blood, isolated PBMCs, or DNA extracted from either of those sample types. What the study reported, not specific to this receptor: The quantity of clinical and demographic metadata differed by source and by participant and was supplied without curation.

Sequenced: peripheral blood. The rearranged segments are TRBV4-3 and TRBJ1-6; a confident D gene designation cannot be given. This sequence originates from a woman aged 18-30 years with acute or convalescent COVID-19. The nucleotide sequence reads TGCGCCAGCAGCCAAGATCCCAGTTTTAATTCACCCCTCCACTTT. Its protein product is CASSQDPSFNSPLHF.